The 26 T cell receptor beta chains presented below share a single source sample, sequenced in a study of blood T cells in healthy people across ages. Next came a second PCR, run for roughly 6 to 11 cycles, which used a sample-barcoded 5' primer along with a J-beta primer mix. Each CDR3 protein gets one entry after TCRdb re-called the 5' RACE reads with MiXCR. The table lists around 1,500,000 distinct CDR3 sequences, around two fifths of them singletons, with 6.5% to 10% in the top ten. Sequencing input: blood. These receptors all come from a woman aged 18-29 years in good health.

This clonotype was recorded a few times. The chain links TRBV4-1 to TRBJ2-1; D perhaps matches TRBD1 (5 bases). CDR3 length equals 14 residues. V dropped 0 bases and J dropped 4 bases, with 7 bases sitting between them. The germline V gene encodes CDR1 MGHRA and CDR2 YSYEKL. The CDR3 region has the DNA TGCGCCAGCAGCCAAGAACCAGGGTACAATGAGCAGTTCTTC. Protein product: CASSQEPGYNEQFF.

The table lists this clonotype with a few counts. Here the CDR3 reads CSVETGVNTQYF. The CDR3 coding sequence is TGCAGCGTTGAGACAGGGGTGAATACGCAGTATTTT. The chain joins TRBV29-1 to TRBJ2-3; 8 nucleotides agree with TRBD1. Germline values: CDR1 SQVTM, CDR2 ANQGSEA. The V segment lost 3 bases and the J segment 7 bases; nucleotides outside the gene matches: 3. The CDR3 spans 12 residues.

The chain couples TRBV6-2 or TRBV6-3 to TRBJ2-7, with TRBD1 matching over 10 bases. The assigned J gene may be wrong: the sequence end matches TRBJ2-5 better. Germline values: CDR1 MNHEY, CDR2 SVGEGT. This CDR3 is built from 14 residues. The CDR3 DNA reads TGTGCCAGCAGTGATAGGGACAGGGGAGAGACCCAGTACTTC. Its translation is CASSDRDRGETQYF.

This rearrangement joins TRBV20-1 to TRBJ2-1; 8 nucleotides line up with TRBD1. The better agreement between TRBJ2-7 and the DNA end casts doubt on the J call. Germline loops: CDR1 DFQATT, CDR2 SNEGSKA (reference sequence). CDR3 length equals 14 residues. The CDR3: CSANVDRAYNEQYF. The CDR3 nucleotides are TGCAGTGCTAATGTGGACAGGGCCTACAATGAGCAGTACTTC.

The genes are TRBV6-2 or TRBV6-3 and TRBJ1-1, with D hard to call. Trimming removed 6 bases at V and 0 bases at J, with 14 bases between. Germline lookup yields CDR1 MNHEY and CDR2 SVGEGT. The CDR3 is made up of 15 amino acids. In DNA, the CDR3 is TGTGCCAGCAGCCCCGAGCGCCACATGAACACTGAAGCTTTCTTT. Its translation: CASSPERHMNTEAFF.

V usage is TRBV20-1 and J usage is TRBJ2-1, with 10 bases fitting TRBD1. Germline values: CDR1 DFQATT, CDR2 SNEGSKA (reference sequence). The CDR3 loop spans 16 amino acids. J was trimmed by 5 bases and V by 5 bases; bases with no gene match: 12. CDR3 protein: CSAQKRQGALDNEQFF. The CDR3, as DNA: TGCAGTGCTCAAAAACGACAGGGGGCATTGGACAATGAGCAGTTCTTC.

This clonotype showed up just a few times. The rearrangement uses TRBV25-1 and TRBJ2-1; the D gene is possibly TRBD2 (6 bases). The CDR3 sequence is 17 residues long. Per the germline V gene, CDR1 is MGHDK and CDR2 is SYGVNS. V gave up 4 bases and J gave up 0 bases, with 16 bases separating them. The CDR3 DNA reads TGTGCCAGCAGTGGATCCGGGACTCGTAGCTCCTACAATGAGCAGTTCTTC. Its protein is CASSGSGTRSSYNEQFF.

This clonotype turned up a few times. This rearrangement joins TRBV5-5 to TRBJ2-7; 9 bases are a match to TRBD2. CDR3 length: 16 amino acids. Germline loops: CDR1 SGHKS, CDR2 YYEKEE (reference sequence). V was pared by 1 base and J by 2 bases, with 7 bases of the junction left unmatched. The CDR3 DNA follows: TGTGCCAGCAGCTTGTTCTCTAGCGGGGCGACCTACGAGCAGTACTTC. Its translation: CASSLFSSGATYEQYF.

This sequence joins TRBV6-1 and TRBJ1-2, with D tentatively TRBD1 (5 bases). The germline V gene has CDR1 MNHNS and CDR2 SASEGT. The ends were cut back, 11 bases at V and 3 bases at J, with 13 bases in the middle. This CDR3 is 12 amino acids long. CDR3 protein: CAGQKGDYGYTF. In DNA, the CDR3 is TGTGCCGGACAAAAGGGAGACTATGGCTACACCTTC.

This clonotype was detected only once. DNA for the CDR3: TGTGCCAGCAGTTGGAGTGGGGTCAACGATAATGGCTACACCTTC. Protein sequence: CASSWSGVNDNGYTF. The rearrangement joins TRBV27 to TRBJ1-2; D uncertain. V was clipped by 4 bases and J by 6 bases, with 18 bases between them. Germline V gene data show CDR1 as MNHEY and CDR2 as SMNVEV (reference sequence). The CDR3 sequence is 15 residues long.

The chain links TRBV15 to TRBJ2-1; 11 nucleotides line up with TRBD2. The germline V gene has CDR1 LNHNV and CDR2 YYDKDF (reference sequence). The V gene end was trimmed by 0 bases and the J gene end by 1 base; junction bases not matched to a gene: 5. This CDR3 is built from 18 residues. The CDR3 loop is CATSRELAGAGSYNEQFF. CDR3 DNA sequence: TGTGCCACCAGCAGAGAACTAGCGGGAGCGGGTTCCTACAATGAGCAGTTCTTC. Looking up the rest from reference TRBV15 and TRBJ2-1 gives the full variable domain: DAMVIQNPRYQVTQFGKPVTLSCSQTLNHNVMYWYQQKSSQAPKLLFHYYDKDFNNEADTPDNFQSRRPNTSFCFLDIRSPGLGDTAMYLCATSRELAGAGSYNEQFFGPGTRLTVL.

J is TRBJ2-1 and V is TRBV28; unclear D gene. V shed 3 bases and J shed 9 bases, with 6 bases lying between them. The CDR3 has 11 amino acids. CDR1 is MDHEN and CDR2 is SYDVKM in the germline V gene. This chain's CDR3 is CASSFLVEQFF. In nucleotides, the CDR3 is TGTGCCAGCAGTTTCCTCGTTGAGCAGTTCTTC.

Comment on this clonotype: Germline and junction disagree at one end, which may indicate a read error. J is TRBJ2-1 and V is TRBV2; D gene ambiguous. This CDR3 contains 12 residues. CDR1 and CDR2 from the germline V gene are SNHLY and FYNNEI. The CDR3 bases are TGTGCCAGCAATGAAGGTCCCCTAGGGCAGTTCTTC. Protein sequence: CASNEGPLGQFF.

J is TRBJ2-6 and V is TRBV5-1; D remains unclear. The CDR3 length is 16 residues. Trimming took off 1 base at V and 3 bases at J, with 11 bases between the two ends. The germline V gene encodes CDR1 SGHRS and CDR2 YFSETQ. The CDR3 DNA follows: TGCGCCAGCAGCTTGCCTATTTTTTATGGGGCCAACGTCCTGACTTTC. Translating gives CASSLPIFYGANVLTF.

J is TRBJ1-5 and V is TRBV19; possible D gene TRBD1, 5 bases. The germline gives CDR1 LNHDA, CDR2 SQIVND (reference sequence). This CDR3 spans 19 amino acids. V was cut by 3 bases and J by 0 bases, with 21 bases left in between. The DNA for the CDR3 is TGTGCCAGTAGTATCGCTCGCTATACCGGGACGGATAGCAATCAGCCCCAGCATTTT. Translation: CASSIARYTGTDSNQPQHF.

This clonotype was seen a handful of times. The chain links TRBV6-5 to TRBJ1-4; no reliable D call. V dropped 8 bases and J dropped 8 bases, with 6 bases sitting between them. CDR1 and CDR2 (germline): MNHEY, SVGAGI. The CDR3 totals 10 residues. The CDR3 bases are TGTGCCAGCGGAGGGGAAAAACTGTTTTTT. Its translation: CASGGEKLFF.

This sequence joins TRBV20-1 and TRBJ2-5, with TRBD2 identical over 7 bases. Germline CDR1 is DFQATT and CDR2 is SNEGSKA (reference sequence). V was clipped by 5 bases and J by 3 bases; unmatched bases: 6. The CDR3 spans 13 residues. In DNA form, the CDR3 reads TGCAGTGCTTTCAGCGGGGCCAAAGAGACCCAGTACTTC. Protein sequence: CSAFSGAKETQYF.

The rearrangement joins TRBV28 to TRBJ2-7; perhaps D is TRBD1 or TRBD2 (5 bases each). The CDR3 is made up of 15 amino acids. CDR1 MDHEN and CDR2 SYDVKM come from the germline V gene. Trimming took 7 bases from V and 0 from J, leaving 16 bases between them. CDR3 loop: CASTPGSKTSYEQYF. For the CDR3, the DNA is TGTGCCAGCACCCCAGGGAGCAAAACCTCCTACGAGCAGTACTTC.

In nucleotides, the CDR3 is TGTGCCAGCAGCTGGGACAGAACCAACAATGAGCAGTTCTTC. Encoded protein: CASSWDRTNNEQFF. V usage is TRBV7-2 and J usage is TRBJ2-1, with 7 positions matching TRBD1. With V trimmed by 4 bases and J by 5 bases, 5 bases remained unmatched. The length of the CDR3 is 14 residues. Germline V gene sequence: CDR1 SGHTA, CDR2 FQGNSA. Full variable domain (missing parts from reference TRBV7-2 and TRBJ2-1): GAGVSQSPSNKVTEKGKDVELRCDPISGHTALYWYRQSLGQGLEFLIYFQGNSAPDKSGLPSDRFSAERTGGSVSTLTIQRTQQEDSAVYLCASSWDRTNNEQFFGPGTRLTVL.

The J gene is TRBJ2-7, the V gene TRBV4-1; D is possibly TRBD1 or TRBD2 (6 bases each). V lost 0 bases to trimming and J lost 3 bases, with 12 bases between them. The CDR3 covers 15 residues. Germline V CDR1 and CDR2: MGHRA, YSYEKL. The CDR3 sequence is CASSQDPRGHYEQYF. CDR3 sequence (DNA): TGCGCCAGCAGCCAAGACCCCCGGGGGCACTACGAGCAGTACTTC.

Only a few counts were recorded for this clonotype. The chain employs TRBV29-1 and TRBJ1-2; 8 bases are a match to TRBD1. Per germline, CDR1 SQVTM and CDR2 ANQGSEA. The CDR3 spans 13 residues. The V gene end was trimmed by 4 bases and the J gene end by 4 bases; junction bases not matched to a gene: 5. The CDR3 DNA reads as TGCAGCGTTGCTACAGGGGGTGTCTATGGCTACACCTTC. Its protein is CSVATGGVYGYTF.

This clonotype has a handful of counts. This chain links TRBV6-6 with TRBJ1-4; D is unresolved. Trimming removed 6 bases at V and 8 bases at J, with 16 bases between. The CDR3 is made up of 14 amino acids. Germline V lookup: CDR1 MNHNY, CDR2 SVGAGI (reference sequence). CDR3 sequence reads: CASRFDISSEKLFF. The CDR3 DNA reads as TGTGCCAGCAGGTTCGATATAAGTTCGGAAAAACTGTTTTTT.

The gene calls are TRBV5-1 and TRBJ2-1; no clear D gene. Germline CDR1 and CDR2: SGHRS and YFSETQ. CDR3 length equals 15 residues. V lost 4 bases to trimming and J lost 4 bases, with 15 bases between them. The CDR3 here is CASSPFSELYNEQFF. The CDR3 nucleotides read TGCGCCAGCAGCCCCTTTTCTGAGTTATACAATGAGCAGTTCTTC.

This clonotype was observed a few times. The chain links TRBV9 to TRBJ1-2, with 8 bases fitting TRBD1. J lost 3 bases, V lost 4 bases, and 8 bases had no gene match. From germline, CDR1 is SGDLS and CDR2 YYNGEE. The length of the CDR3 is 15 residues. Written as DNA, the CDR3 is TGTGCCAGCAGCCCTACAGGGGGAATGGACTATGGCTACACCTTC. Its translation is CASSPTGGMDYGYTF.

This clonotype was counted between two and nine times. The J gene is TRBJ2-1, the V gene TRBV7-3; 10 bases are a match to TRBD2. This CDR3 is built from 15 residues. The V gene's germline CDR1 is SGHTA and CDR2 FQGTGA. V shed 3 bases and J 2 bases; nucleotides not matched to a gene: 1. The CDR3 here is CASSFLAGAYNEQFF. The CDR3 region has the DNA TGTGCCAGCAGCTTTCTAGCGGGGGCCTACAATGAGCAGTTCTTC.

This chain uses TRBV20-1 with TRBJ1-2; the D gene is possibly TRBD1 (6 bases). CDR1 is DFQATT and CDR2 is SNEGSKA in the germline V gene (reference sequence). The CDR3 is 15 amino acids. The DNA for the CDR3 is TGCAGACTTTATTCGGGGGCAGGGGACCTAGATGGCTACACCTTC. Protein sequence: CRLYSGAGDLDGYTF.